This entry concerns a single T cell receptor beta chain. Its target antigen remains unknown. Base qualities are not at hand, and no much larger clone is one base apart. Collaborating institutions collected whole blood in K2EDTA tubes following their own protocols. For TCRbeta analysis, collaborators shipped samples as frozen whole blood, isolated PBMCs, or DNA extracted from either of those sample types. This entry belongs to a study of blood T cell repertoires in COVID-19 (dated by TCRdb to about 2020). Background on the whole study: Collaborator samples came from the United States, Italy and Spain and covered acute and convalescent phases of COVID-19. The samples were drawn from two sources: the first 160 participants of the ongoing ImmuneRACE study, and approximately 1,300 subjects contributed by 6 global collaborators. The repertoires were released in a freely available public database meant as a resource for research on the immune response to SARS-CoV-2. Where HLA class I and class II types were available, the types were taken from metadata supplied by the sample provider, not from assay-based typing. A de-identified subject ID, COVID-19 status, age in years and sex were almost always included in the sample metadata. The prospective study material was composed of cDNA or gDNA derived from T cells, B-cell-depleted T cells, or PBMCs. The dataset comprised deeply sampled blood TCRbeta repertoires from subjects exposed to, actively infected with, or recovered from COVID-19.

General study outcomes and caveats: The quantity of clinical and demographic metadata differed by source and by participant and was supplied without curation.

TCRbeta CDR3 regions were amplified from genomic DNA by means of the immunoSEQ Assay, a bias-controlled multiplex PCR. Per the original workflow: Nucleated cell counts per sample were estimated from amplification of reference gene primers within the assay. To quantify the absolute abundance of each unique TCRbeta CDR3 rearrangement, sequence reads were collapsed and filtered. For each sample, productive Simpson clonality was calculated by taking the square root of Simpson's diversity index across productive rearrangements. TCRdb took over this immuneACCESS table, retaining in-frame rearrangements with V and J assigned. Such tables are incomplete; in checked studies, under half of the missing clones stem from an unresolved V gene, and the remainder is unexplained. For V, J and clone size, that table is used; D and trimming come from the DNA. The sample yields roughly 190,000 clones; around four fifths were counted once. The ten top clones hold about an eighth of the sample.

The CDR3 spans 15 residues, from the cysteine through the phenylalanine. Of the read, only the CDR3 DNA is kept; its 45 bases are in frame from base 1. V ends up 0 bases short and J 8 bases short, with an unmatched junction base count of 9. From the germline V gene, CDR1 is ENHRY and CDR2 is SYGVKD. Sequenced input: peripheral blood. The clonotype was recovered from a man aged 25-45 years with active or convalescent COVID-19. Rearrangement joined TRBV10-3 to TRBJ1-2, with 7 bases in between that match TRBD1. The CDR3 region: CAISESARQGGGYTF. Read as DNA, the sequence is TGTGCCATCAGTGAGTCGGCGCGACAGGGAGGAGGCTACACCTTC.